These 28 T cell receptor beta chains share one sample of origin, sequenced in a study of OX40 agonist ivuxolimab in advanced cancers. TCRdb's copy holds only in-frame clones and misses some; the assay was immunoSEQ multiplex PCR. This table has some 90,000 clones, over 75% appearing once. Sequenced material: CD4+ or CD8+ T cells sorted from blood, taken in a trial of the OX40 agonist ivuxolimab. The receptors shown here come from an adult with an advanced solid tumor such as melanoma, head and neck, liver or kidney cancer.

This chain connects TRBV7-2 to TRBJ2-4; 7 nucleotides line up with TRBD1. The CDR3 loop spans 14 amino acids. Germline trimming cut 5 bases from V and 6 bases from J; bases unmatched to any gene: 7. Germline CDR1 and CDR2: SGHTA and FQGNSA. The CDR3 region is CASSQTGSGNIQYF. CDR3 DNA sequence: TGTGCCAGCAGCCAGACAGGGAGCGGAAACATTCAGTACTTC.

CDR3 nucleotide sequence: TGTGCCAGCAAAAAAACAGGGGGTAAAGGGTCCTACGAGCAGTACTTC. Its translation: CASKKTGGKGSYEQYF. This chain connects TRBV6-6 to TRBJ2-7; 8 nucleotides line up with TRBD1. Germline values: CDR1 MNHNY, CDR2 SVGAGI (reference sequence). The CDR3 runs to 16 residues. The V and J ends lost 7 bases and 1 base, in that order; junction bases with no gene match: 12.

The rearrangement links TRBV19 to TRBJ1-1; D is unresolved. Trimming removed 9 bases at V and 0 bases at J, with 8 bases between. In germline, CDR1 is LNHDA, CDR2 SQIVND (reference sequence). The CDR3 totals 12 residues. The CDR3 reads CASQIMNTEAFF. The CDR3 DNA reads TGTGCCAGCCAGATTATGAACACTGAAGCTTTCTTT.

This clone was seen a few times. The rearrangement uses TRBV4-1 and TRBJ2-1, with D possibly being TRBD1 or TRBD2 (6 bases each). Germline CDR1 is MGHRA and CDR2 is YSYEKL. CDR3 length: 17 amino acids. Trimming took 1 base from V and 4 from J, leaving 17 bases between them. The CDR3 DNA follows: TGCGCCAGCAGCCAAGTCACACGGGGGCCCTATTACAATGAGCAGTTCTTC. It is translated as CASSQVTRGPYYNEQFF.

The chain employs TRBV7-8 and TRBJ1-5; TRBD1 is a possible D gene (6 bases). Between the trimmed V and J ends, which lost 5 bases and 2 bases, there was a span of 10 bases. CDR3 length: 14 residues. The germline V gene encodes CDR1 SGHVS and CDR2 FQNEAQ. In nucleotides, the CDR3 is TGTGCCAGCAGCCTCGGGGGGCGCAATCAGCCCCAGCATTTT. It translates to CASSLGGRNQPQHF.

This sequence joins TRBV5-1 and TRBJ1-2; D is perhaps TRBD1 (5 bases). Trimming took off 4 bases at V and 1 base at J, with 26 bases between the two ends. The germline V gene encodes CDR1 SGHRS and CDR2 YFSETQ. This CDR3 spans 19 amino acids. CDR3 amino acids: CASSPGHQGAASFNYGYTF. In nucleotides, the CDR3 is TGCGCCAGCAGCCCAGGTCACCAGGGTGCCGCGTCATTTAACTATGGCTACACCTTC. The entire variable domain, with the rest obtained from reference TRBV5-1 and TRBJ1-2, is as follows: KAGVTQTPRYLIKTRGQQVTLSCSPISGHRSVSWYQQTPGQGLQFLFEYFSETQRNKGNFPGRFSGRQFSNSRSEMNVSTLELGDSALYLCASSPGHQGAASFNYGYTFGSGTRLTVV.

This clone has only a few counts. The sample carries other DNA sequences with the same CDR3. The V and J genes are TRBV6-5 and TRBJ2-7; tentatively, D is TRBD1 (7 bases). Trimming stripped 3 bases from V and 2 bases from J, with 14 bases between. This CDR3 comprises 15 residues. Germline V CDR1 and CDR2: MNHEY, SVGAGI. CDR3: CASSYGQGGTYEQYF. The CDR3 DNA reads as TGTGCCAGCAGTTATGGGCAGGGGGGCACCTACGAGCAGTACTTC.

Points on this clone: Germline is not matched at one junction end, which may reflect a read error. CDR3 in amino acids: CASNLGVVGNNYGYTF. CDR3 nucleotides: TGCGCCAGCAACTTGGGTGTGGTGGGAAATAACTATGGCTACACCTTC. This chain connects TRBV5-1 to TRBJ1-2; no definite D call. The CDR3 extends over 16 amino acids. The germline V gene has CDR1 SGHRS and CDR2 YFSETQ.

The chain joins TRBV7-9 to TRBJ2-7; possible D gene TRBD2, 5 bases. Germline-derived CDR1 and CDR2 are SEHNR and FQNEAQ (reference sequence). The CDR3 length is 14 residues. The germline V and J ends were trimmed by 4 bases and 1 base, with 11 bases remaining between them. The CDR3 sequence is CASSSDGISYEQYF. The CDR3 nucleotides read TGTGCCAGCAGCTCGGACGGGATTTCCTACGAGCAGTACTTC.

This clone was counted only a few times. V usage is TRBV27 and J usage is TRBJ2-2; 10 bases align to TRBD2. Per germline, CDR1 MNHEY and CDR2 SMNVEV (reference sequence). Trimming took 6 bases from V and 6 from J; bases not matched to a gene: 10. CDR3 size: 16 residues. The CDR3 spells CASSRSGGARAGELFF. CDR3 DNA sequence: TGTGCCAGCAGCAGAAGCGGGGGGGCCCGGGCCGGGGAGCTGTTTTTT.

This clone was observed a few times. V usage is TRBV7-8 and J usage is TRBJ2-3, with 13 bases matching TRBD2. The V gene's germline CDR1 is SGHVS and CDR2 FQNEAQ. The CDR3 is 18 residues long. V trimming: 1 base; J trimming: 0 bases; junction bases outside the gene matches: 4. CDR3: CASSLGTSGGRSTDTQYF. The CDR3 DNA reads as TGTGCCAGCAGCTTAGGGACTAGCGGGGGCCGTAGCACAGATACGCAGTATTTT. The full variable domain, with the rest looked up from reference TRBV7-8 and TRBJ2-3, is GAGVSQSPRYKVAKRGQDVALRCDPISGHVSLFWYQQALGQGPEFLTYFQNEAQLDKSGLPSDRFFAERPEGSVSTLKIQRTQQEDSAVYLCASSLGTSGGRSTDTQYFGPGTRLTVL.

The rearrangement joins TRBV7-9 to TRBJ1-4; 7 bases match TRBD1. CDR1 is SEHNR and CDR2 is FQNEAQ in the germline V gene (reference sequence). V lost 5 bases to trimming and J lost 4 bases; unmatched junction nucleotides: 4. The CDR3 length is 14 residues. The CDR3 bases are TGTGCCAGCAGCCCTGACAGGGATAATGAAAAACTGTTTTTT. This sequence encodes CASSPDRDNEKLFF. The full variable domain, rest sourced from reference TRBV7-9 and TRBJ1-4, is DTGVSQNPRHKITKRGQNVTFRCDPISEHNRLYWYRQTLGQGPEFLTYFQNEAQLEKSRLLSDRFSAERPKGSFSTLEIQRTEQGDSAMYLCASSPDRDNEKLFFGSGTQLSVL.

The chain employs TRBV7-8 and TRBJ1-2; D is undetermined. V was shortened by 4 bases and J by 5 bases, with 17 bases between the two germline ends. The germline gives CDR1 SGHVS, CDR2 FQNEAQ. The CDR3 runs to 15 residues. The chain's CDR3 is CASSSDVGESYGYTF. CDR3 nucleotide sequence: TGTGCCAGCAGCTCGGACGTTGGTGAAAGTTATGGCTACACCTTC.

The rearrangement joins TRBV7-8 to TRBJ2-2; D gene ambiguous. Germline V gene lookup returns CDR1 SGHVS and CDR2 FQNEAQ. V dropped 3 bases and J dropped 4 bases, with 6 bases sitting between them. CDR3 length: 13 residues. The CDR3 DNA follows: TGTGCCAGCAGCTTGGCAAGCACCGGGGAGCTGTTTTTT. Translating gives CASSLASTGELFF.

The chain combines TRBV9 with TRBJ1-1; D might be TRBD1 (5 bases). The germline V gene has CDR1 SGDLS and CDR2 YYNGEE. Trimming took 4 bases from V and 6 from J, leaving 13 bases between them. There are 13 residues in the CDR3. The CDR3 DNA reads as TGTGCCAGCAGCTTCCAGGGATTCTCTGAAGCTTTCTTT. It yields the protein CASSFQGFSEAFF.

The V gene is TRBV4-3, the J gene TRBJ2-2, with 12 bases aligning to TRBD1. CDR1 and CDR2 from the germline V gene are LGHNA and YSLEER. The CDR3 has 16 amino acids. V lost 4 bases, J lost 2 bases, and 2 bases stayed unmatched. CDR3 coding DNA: TGCGCCAGCAGCCCTGGGACAGGGGGCAACACCGGGGAGCTGTTTTTT. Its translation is CASSPGTGGNTGELFF.

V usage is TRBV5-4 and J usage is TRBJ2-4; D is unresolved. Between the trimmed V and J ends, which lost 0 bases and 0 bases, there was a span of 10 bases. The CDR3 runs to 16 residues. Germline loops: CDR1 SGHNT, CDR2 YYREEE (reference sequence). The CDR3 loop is CASSLASGVAKNIQYF. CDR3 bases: TGTGCCAGCAGCTTGGCCTCGGGTGTAGCCAAAAACATTCAGTACTTC. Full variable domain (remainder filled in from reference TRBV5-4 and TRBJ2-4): ETGVTQSPTHLIKTRGQQVTLRCSSQSGHNTVSWYQQALGQGPQFIFQYYREEENGRGNFPPRFSGLQFPNYSSELNVNALELDDSALYLCASSLASGVAKNIQYFGAGTRLSVL.

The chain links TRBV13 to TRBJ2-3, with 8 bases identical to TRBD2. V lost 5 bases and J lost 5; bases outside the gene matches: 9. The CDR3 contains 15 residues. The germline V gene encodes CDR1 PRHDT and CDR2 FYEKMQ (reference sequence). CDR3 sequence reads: CASSGRGGAGDTQYF. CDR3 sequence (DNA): TGTGCCAGCAGCGGCCGGGGGGGGGCTGGAGATACGCAGTATTTT.

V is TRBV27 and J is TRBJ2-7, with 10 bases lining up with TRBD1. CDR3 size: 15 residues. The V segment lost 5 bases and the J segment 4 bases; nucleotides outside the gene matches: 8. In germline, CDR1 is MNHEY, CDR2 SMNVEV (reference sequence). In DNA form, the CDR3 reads TGTGCCAGCAGTCGGGCGGGACAGGGGACTTACGAGCAGTACTTC. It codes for CASSRAGQGTYEQYF.

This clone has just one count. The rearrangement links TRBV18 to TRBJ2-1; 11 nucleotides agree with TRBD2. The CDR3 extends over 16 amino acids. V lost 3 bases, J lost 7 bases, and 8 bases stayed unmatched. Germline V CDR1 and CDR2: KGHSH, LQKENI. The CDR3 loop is CASSPALAGATNEQFF. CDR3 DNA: TGTGCCAGCTCACCGGCACTAGCGGGGGCTACAAATGAGCAGTTCTTC.

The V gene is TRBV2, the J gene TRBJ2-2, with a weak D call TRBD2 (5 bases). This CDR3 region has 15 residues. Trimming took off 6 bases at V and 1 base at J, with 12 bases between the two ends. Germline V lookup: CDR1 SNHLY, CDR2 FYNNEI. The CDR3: CASRDSYLNTGELFF. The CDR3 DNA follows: TGTGCCAGCAGGGACTCCTACTTGAACACCGGGGAGCTGTTTTTT.

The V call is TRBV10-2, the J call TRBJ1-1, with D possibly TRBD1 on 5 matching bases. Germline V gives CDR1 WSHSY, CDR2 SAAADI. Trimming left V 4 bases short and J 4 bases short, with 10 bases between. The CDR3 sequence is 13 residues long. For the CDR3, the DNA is TGCGCCAGCAGTGGCCAGGGTGGCACTGAAGCTTTCTTT. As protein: CASSGQGGTEAFF.

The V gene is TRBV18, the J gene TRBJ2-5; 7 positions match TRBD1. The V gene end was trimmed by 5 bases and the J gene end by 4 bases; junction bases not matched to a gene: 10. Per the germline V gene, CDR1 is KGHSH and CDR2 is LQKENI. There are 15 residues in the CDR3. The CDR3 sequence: CASSVMQGVGETQYF. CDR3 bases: TGTGCCAGCTCAGTTATGCAGGGGGTAGGAGAGACCCAGTACTTC. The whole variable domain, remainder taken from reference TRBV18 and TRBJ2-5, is NAGVMQNPRHLVRRRGQEARLRCSPMKGHSHVYWYRQLPEEGLKFMVYLQKENIIDESGMPKERFSAEFPKEGPSILRIQQVVRGDSAAYFCASSVMQGVGETQYFGPGTRLLVL.

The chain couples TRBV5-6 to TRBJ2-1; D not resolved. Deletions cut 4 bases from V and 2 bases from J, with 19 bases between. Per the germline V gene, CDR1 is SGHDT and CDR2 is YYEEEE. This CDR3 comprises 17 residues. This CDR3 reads CASSLTRRTEAYNEQFF. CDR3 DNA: TGTGCCAGCAGCCTGACGAGACGCACCGAGGCCTACAATGAGCAGTTCTTC.

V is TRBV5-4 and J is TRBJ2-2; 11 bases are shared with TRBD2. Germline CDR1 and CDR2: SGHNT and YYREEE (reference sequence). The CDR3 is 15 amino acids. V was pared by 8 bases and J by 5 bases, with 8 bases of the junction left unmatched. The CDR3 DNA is TGTGCCAGTCACCTAGCGGGGGGACGGACCGGGGAGCTGTTTTTT. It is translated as CASHLAGGRTGELFF. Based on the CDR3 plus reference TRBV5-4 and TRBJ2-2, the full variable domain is ETGVTQSPTHLIKTRGQQVTLRCSSQSGHNTVSWYQQALGQGPQFIFQYYREEENGRGNFPPRFSGLQFPNYSSELNVNALELDDSALYLCASHLAGGRTGELFFGEGSRLTVL.

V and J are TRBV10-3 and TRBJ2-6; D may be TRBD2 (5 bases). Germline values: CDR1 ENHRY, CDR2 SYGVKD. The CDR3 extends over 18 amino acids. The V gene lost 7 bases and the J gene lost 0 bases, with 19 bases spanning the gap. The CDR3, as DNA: TGTGCCATCAAGGATCCGGACGGTGGACTCTCTGGGGCCAACGTCCTGACTTTC. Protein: CAIKDPDGGLSGANVLTF.

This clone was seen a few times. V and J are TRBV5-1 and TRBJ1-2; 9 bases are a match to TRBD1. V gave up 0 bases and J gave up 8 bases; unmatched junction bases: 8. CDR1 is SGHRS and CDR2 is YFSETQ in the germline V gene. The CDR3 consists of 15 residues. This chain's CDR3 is CASSLAQQGAGGYTF. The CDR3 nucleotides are TGCGCCAGCAGCTTGGCCCAACAGGGGGCAGGAGGCTACACCTTC. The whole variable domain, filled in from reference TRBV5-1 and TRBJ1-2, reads KAGVTQTPRYLIKTRGQQVTLSCSPISGHRSVSWYQQTPGQGLQFLFEYFSETQRNKGNFPGRFSGRQFSNSRSEMNVSTLELGDSALYLCASSLAQQGAGGYTFGSGTRLTVV.

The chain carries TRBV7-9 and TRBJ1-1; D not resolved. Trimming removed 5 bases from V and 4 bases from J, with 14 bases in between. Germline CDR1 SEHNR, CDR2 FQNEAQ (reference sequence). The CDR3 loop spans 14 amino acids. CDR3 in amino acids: CASSQAGSGTEAFF. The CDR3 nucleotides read TGTGCCAGCAGCCAGGCGGGAAGCGGCACTGAAGCTTTCTTT.